The TCR beta chain under discussion was sequenced for a study of control samples from healthy donors and cancer patients (TCRdb year 2020). Library creation used the immunoSEQ multiplex PCR assay. In TCRdb, the immuneACCESS table is reduced to in-frame sequences with V and J assigned. These tables do not hold every clone; where another copy was compared, an unresolved V gene accounts for under half, and the others remain unexplained. The sample contains approximately 170,000 clones, about 94% of them found a single time. About 0.73% of the sample is held by the ten biggest clonotypes. In the case of this clone: Its recognized antigen is unknown. Base qualities are missing; no much larger clone stands one base away.

The CDR1 and CDR2 encoded by the germline V gene are SGDLS and YYNGEE. V and J lose 5 bases and 2 bases, and a span of 10 bases separates them. There are 13 amino acids in the CDR3, from cysteine to phenylalanine inclusive. Only the CDR3 DNA stays, 39 bases, in frame from base 1. The sequence was obtained from a woman aged 25-40 years in good health. The V and J segments used are TRBV9 and TRBJ1-2, with TRBD1 as a weak D call on 6 bases. Sequencing was carried out using blood. The encoded CDR3 is CASRRDTNYGYTF. The DNA reads TGTGCCAGCAGGCGGGACACCAACTATGGCTACACCTTC.